The next 9 T cell receptor beta chains were all read from a single sample in a study of regulatory T cells in long-lasting Graves disease. CDR3 regions were amplified by Arm-PCR using iRepertoire HTBI primers to build TCR beta libraries. TCRdb re-called the multiplex PCR reads with MiXCR, one entry per CDR3 protein. This sample carries a few hundred thousand distinct CDR3 sequences, roughly a quarter of them seen once, and the ten largest clones take approximately 28%. Time point defined: persistent/refractory GD, antithyroid drugs over 5 years with positive TRAb. From PBMCs, RNA was extracted and then used to make the TCR library. The sample was peripheral blood mononuclear cells (PBMCs), taken when the disease was refractory, from a patient treated with antithyroid drugs. These receptors all stem from a female donor with Graves disease.

This clonotype was recorded at least ten times. The chain combines TRBV2 with TRBJ1-2; the D is unclear. The CDR3 totals 12 residues. Germline CDR1 SNHLY, CDR2 FYNNEI. V lost 6 bases and J lost 4, with 9 bases in between. The CDR3, as DNA: TGTGCCAGCAGGAGGAGTCTCTATGGCTACACCTTC. Protein sequence: CASRRSLYGYTF. The full variable domain, its missing parts supplied by reference TRBV2 and TRBJ1-2, is EPEVTQTPSHQVTQMGQEVILRCVPISNHLYFYWYRQILGQKVEFLVSFYNNEISEKSEIFDDQFSVERPDGSNFTLKIRSTKLEDSAMYFCASRRSLYGYTFGSGTRLTVV.

A few counts support this clonotype. V is TRBV7-9 and J is TRBJ1-4; no firm D call. Looked up from germline, CDR1 is SEHNR and CDR2 is FQNEAQ (reference sequence). Trimming removed 8 bases from V and 1 base from J, with 11 bases in between. The CDR3 has 14 amino acids. The CDR3 spells CASPEGETNEKLFF. The CDR3 DNA reads TGTGCCAGCCCTGAGGGAGAAACTAATGAAAAACTGTTTTTT.

This clonotype was counted many times. This rearrangement joins TRBV2 to TRBJ1-1; D perhaps matches TRBD1 (6 bases). Trimming removed 7 bases from V and 4 bases from J, with 16 bases in between. In germline, CDR1 is SNHLY, CDR2 FYNNEI. This CDR3 has 14 residues. The CDR3, as DNA: TGTGCCAGCATGGTTGGGGGCGCGGGCACTGAAGCTTTCTTT. Its protein is CASMVGGAGTEAFF.

Ten or more counts support this clonotype. The V call is TRBV7-2, the J call TRBJ2-7, with 8 nucleotides matching TRBD2. CDR3 length: 14 residues. V dropped 4 bases and J dropped 4; count of bases not matched to a gene: 6. Looked up from germline, CDR1 is SGHTA and CDR2 is FQGNSA. This CDR3 reads CASSWGTSSYEQYF. The CDR3 nucleotides read TGTGCCAGCAGCTGGGGGACTAGTTCTTACGAGCAGTACTTC.

This clonotype has ten or more counts. This chain uses TRBV28 with TRBJ1-5, with a possible D match to TRBD1 (6 bases). Looked up from germline, CDR1 is MDHEN and CDR2 is SYDVKM. The CDR3 has 14 residues. V was shortened by 5 bases and J by 6 bases, with 14 bases between the two germline ends. This chain's CDR3 is CASSAQGPGQPQHF. Written as DNA, the CDR3 is TGTGCCAGCAGTGCACAGGGACCTGGTCAGCCCCAGCATTTT.

The chain employs TRBV14 and TRBJ1-4; no clear D gene. Per germline, CDR1 SGHDN and CDR2 FVKESK. This CDR3 comprises 16 residues. V was cut by 1 base and J by 7 bases, with 16 bases left in between. CDR3: CASSQVTWARFEKLFF. The CDR3 nucleotides read TGTGCCAGCAGCCAAGTTACCTGGGCTCGGTTTGAAAAACTGTTTTTT.

Regarding this clonotype: A much larger clone sits a single nucleotide away, making a read error possible. CDR3 loop: CASSQVLASKETRYF. The CDR3 DNA reads TGTGCCAGCAGCCAAGTTCTTGCCTCCAAAGAGACCCGGTACTTC. The gene calls are TRBV3-1 and TRBJ2-5; D remains ambiguous. This CDR3 has 15 residues. CDR1 is LGHDT and CDR2 is YNNKEL in the germline V gene (reference sequence).

This clonotype occurred a few times. V is TRBV12-3 or TRBV12-4 and J is TRBJ2-1; TRBD2 matches at 7 bases. The CDR3 contains 15 residues. The J segment lost 6 bases and the V segment lost 1 base, leaving 6 bases of the junction unmatched. CDR3 bases: TGTGCCAGCAGTTTAGGCGGGAGACCCTCCAATGAGCAGTTCTTC. Its protein product is CASSLGGRPSNEQFF.

This clonotype occurred many times. The genes are TRBV15 and TRBJ2-7; the match to TRBD2 covers 8 bases. There are 14 residues in the CDR3. Germline V gene data show CDR1 as LNHNV and CDR2 as YYDKDF (reference sequence). The trim removed 4 bases at V and 3 bases at J, leaving 5 bases unmatched. CDR3 sequence reads: CATSKVGTSYEQYF. CDR3 nucleotide sequence: TGTGCCACCAGCAAGGTGGGGACTAGCTACGAGCAGTACTTC. The full variable domain, with the rest looked up from reference TRBV15 and TRBJ2-7, is DAMVIQNPRYQVTQFGKPVTLSCSQTLNHNVMYWYQQKSSQAPKLLFHYYDKDFNNEADTPDNFQSRRPNTSFCFLDIRSPGLGDTAMYLCATSKVGTSYEQYFGPGTRLTVT.